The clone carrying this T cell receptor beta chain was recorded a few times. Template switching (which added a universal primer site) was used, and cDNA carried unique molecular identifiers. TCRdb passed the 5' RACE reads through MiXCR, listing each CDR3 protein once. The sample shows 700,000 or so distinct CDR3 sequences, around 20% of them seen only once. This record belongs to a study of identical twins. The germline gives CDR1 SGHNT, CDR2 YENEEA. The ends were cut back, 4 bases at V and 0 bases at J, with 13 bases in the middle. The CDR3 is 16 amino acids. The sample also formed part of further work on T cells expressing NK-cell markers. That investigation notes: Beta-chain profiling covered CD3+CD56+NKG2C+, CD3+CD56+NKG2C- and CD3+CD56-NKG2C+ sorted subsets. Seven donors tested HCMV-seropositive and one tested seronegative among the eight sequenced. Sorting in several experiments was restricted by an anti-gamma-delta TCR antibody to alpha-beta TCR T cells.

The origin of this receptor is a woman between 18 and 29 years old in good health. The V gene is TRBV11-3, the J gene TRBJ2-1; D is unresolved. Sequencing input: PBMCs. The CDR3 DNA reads TGTGCCAGCAGCTACGGATTATCGTCCTCCTACAATGAGCAGTTCTTC. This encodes CASSYGLSSSYNEQFF.